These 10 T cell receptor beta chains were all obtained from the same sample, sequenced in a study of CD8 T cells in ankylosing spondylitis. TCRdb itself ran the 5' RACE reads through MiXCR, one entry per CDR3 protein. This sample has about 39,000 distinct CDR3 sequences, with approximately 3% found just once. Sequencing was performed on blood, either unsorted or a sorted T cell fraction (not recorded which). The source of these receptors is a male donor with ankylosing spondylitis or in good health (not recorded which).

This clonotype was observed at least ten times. CDR3 sequence reads: CASSSRGTGFTDTQYF. The CDR3 DNA follows: TGTGCCAGCTCTAGCCGGGGGACAGGATTCACAGATACGCAGTATTTT. The chain employs TRBV9 and TRBJ2-3; 8 positions agree with TRBD1. CDR3 size: 16 residues. After removal of 7 bases from V and 2 bases from J, the junction contained 12 bases not matched to a gene. Per germline, CDR1 SGDLS and CDR2 YYNGEE.

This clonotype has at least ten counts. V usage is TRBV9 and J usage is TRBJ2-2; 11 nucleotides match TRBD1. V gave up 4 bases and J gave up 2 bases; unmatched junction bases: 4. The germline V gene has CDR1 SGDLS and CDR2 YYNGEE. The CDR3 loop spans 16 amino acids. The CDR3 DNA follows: TGTGCCAGCAGCATTGGACAGGGGGCAAACACCGGGGAGCTGTTTTTT. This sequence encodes CASSIGQGANTGELFF. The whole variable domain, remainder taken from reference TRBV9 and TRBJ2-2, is DSGVTQTPKHLITATGQRVTLRCSPRSGDLSVYWYQQSLDQGLQFLIQYYNGEERAKGNILERFSAQQFPDLHSELNLSSLELGDSALYFCASSIGQGANTGELFFGEGSRLTVL.

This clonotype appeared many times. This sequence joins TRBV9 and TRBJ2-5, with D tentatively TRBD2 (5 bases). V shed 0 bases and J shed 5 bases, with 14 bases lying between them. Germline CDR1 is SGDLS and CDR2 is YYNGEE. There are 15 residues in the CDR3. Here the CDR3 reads CASSVATGSLETQYF. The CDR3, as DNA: TGTGCCAGCAGCGTAGCTACGGGGTCTTTGGAGACCCAGTACTTC.

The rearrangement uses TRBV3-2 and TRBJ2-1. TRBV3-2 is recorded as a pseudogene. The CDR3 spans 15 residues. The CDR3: CASSWQILNYNEQLF. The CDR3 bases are TGTGCCAGCAGCTGGCAGATTCTGAACTACAATGAGCAGCTCTTC.

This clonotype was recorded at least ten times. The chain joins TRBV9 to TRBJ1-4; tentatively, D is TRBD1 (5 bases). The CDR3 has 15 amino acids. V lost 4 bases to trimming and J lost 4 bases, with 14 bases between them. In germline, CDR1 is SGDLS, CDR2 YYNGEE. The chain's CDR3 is CASSPRGRSNEKLFF. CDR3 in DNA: TGTGCCAGCAGCCCCCGGGGCAGGAGTAATGAAAAACTGTTTTTT. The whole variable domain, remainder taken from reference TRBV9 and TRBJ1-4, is DSGVTQTPKHLITATGQRVTLRCSPRSGDLSVYWYQQSLDQGLQFLIQYYNGEERAKGNILERFSAQQFPDLHSELNLSSLELGDSALYFCASSPRGRSNEKLFFGSGTQLSVL.

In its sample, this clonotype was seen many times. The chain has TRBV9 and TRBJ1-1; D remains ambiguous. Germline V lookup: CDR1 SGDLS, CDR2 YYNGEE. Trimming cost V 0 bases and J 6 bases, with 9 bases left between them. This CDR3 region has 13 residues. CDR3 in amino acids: CASSVAPDAEAFF. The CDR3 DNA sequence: TGTGCCAGCAGCGTAGCCCCGGACGCTGAAGCTTTCTTT.

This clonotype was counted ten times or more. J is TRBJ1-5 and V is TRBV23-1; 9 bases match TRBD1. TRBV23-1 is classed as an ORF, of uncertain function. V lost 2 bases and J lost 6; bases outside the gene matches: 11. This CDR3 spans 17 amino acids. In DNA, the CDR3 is TGCGCCAGCAGTCAACCAAAACAGGGGGCAGGCTGTCAGCCCCAGCATTTT. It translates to CASSQPKQGAGCQPQHF.

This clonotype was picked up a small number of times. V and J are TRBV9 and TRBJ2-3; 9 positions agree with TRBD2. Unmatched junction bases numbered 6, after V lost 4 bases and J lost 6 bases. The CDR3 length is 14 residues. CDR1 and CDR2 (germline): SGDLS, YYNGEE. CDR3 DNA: TGTGCCAGCAGCACCCGGACTAGCGTTGATACGCAGTATTTT. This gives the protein CASSTRTSVDTQYF. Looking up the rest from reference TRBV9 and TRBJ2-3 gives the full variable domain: DSGVTQTPKHLITATGQRVTLRCSPRSGDLSVYWYQQSLDQGLQFLIQYYNGEERAKGNILERFSAQQFPDLHSELNLSSLELGDSALYFCASSTRTSVDTQYFGPGTRLTVL.

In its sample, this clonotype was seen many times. CDR3 nucleotide sequence: TGTGCCAGCAGCGCAGGCAGACTAGCGGGGACAGATACGCAGTATTTT. This translates into CASSAGRLAGTDTQYF. The chain has TRBV9 and TRBJ2-3, with TRBD2 matching over 11 bases. The CDR3 covers 16 residues. Per the germline V gene, CDR1 is SGDLS and CDR2 is YYNGEE. J gave up 3 bases and V 3 bases, and 6 bases lay outside the gene matches.

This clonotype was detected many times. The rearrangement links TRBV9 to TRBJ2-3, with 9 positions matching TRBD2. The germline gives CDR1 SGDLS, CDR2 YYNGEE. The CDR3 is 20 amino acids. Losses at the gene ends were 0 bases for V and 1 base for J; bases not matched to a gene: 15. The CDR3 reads CASSVDPGGRVAGGTDTQYF. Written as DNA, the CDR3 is TGTGCCAGCAGCGTAGATCCTGGGGGGAGGGTAGCGGGGGGCACAGATACGCAGTATTTT.